The source of this T cell receptor (beta chain) is a study of post-analysis software for immune sequencing data. Study findings and constraints: A handful of TRBV segments were more frequent in patients than controls; TRBV5-6, TRBV5-1 and TRBV20-1 belonged to this group.

Unique molecular identifiers featured in each of the TCR beta cDNA libraries. In TCRdb, the PCR reads were re-called with MiXCR into one record per CDR3 protein. The table shows about 460,000 distinct CDR3 sequences, with roughly 45% occurring only once. This clonotype has more than one count but fewer than ten. Its antigen is still unknown. V trimming: 3 bases; J trimming: 4 bases; junction bases outside the gene matches: 9. From germline, CDR1 is DFQATT and CDR2 SNEGSKA (reference sequence). The CDR3 covers 15 residues. The sequenced sample was blood. The chain combines TRBV20-1 with TRBJ2-1, with 7 bases matching TRBD2. This sequence was found in a girl between 10 and 17 years old with multiple sclerosis. The CDR3 reads CSASSGRPGYNEQFF. CDR3 nucleotide sequence: TGCAGTGCTAGCTCCGGGAGGCCGGGGTACAATGAGCAGTTCTTC.